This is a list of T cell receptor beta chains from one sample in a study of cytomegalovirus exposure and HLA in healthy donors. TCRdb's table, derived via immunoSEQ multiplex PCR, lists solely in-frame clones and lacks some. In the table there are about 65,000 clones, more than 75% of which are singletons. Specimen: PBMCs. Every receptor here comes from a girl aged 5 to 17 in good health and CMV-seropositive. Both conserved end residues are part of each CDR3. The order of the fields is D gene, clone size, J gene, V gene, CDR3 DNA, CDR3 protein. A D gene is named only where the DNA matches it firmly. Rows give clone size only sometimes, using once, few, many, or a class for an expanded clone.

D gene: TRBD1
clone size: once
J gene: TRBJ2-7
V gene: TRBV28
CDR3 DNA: TGTGCCACGACAGGGGTCTATGACGAGCAGTACTTC
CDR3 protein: CATTGVYDEQYF

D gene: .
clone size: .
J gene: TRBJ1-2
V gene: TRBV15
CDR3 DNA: TGTGCCACCAGCAGAGATTCCCGGGGAATCTATGGCTACACCTTC
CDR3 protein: CATSRDSRGIYGYTF

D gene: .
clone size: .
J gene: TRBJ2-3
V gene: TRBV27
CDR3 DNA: TGTGCCAGCAATGAGGGCATACGCACAGATACGCAGTATTTT
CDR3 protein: CASNEGIRTDTQYF

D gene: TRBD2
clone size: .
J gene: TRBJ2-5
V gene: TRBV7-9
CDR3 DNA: TGTGCCAGCAGCTTAGTTCTAGCGGGAGTTGAGACCCAGTACTTC
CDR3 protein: CASSLVLAGVETQYF

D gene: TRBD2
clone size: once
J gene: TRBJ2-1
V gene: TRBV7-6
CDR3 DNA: TGTGCCAGCAGCTCTACGACTAGCGGGGTATACAATGAGCAGTTCTTC
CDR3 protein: CASSSTTSGVYNEQFF

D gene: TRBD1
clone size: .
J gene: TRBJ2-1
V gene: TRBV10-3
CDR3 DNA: TGTGCCATCAGTTCCGGGACAGCATCACTGGGGCAGTTCTTC
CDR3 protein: CAISSGTASLGQFF

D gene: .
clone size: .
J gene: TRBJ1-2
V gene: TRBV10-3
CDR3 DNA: TGTGCCATCAGTGGAGGTCAGGGGATCTATGGCTACACCTTC
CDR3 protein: CAISGGQGIYGYTF

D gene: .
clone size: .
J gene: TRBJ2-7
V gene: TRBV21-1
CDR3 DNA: TGTGCCAGCAACACGACAGGGGAAAGCGAGCAGTACTTC
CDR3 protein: CASNTTGESEQYF

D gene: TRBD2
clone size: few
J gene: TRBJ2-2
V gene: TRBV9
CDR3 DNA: TGTGCCAGCAGCGCTAGACTAGCTTCGGGGGAGCTGTTTTTT
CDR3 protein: CASSARLASGELFF

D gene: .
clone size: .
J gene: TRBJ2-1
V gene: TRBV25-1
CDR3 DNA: TGTGCCAGCAGTGAAGGGGCGGGACTGGATGAGCAGTTCTTC
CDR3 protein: CASSEGAGLDEQFF

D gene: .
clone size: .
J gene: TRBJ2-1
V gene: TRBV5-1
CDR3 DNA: TGCGCCAGCAGCCCCGGACAGAAGAGAGAGCAGTTCTTC
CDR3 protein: CASSPGQKREQFF

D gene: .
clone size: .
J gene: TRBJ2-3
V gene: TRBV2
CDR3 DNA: TGTGCCAGCAACCCAGCCCTTCTAGAAACGGATACGCAGTATTTT
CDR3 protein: CASNPALLETDTQYF

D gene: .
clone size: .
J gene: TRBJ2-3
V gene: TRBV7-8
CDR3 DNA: TGTGCCAGCAGCGAAGGAGGATACTCGATCACAGATACGCAGTATTTT
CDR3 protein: CASSEGGYSITDTQYF

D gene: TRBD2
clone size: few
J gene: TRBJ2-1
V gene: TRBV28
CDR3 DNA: TGTGCCACCAGGGCGGGAGGAGCTAATGAGCAGTTCTTC
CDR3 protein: CATRAGGANEQFF

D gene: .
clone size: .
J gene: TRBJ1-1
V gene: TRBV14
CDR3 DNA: TGTGCCAGCAGCCAAACAGCCTTGAACACTGAAGCTTTCTTT
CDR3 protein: CASSQTALNTEAFF

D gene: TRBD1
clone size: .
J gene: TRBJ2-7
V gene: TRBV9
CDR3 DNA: TGTGCCAGCAGCGGACCGGGACAGGGCCTATCCGAGCAGTACTTC
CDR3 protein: CASSGPGQGLSEQYF

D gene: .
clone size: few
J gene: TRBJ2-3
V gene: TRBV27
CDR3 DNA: TGTGCCAGTGGGGGGGCGGTAGATACGCAGTATTTT
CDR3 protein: CASGGAVDTQYF

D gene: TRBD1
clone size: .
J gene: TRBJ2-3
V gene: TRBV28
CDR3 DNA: TGTGCCAGCAGGGGGGGGACAGGGTGGGTAGATACGCAGTATTTT
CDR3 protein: CASRGGTGWVDTQYF

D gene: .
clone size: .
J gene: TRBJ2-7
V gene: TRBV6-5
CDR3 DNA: TGTGCCAGCAGTTACGCCTCTAGCGAATACGAGCAGTACTTC
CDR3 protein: CASSYASSEYEQYF

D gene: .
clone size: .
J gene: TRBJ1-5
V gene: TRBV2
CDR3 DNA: TGTGCCAGCAGTGGGCCAGGGGCGGGCAATCAGCCCCAGCATTTT
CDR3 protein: CASSGPGAGNQPQHF

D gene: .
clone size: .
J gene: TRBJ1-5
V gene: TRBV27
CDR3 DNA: TGTGCCAGCAGTCCCCAATGGGCCCGATCCCAGCATTTT
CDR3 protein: CASSPQWARSQHF

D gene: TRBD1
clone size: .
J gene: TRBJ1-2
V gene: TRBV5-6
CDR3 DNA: TGTGCCAGCAGCTTGACCGGGACAGGGGGAGGCTACACCTTC
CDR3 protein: CASSLTGTGGGYTF

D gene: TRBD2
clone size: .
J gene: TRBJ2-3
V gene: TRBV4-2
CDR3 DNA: TGTGCAGCCTCCGGGACTACCACAGATACGCAGTATTTT
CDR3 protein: CAASGTTTDTQYF

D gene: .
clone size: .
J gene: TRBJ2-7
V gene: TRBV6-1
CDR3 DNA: TGTGCCAGCACAGCGACAGGAAGCTCCTACGAGCAGTACTTC
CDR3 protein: CASTATGSSYEQYF

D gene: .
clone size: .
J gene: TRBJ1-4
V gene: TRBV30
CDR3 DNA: TGTGCCTGGAACCAGGGGTTAACTAATGAAAAACTGTTTTTT
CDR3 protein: CAWNQGLTNEKLFF

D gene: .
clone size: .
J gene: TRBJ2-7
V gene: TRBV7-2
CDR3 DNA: TGTGCCAGCAGCCCGTACGGGACAATCTACGAGCAGTACTTC
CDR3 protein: CASSPYGTIYEQYF

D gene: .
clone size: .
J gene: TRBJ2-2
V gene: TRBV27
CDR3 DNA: TGTGCCAGCAGTTCCGCGGGGACCGGGGAGCTGTTTTTT
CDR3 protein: CASSSAGTGELFF

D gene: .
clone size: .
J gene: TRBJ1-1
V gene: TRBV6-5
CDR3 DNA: TGTGCCAGCAGTTACGTACGGGGGTCCACTGAAGCTTTCTTT
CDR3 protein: CASSYVRGSTEAFF

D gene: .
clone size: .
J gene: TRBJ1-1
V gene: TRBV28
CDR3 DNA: TGTGCCAGTACATTACAGGTTAGCACTGAAGCTTTCTTT
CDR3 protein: CASTLQVSTEAFF

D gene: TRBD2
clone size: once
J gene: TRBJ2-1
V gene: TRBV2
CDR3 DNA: TGTGCCAGCAGTGGATTCGGGACTAGTCTAGGGAAAGAGCAGTTCTTC
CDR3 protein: CASSGFGTSLGKEQFF

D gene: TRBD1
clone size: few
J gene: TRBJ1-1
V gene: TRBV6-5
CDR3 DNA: TGTGCCAGCAGTCCTCCGACAGGGCCCACTGAAGCTTTCTTT
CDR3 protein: CASSPPTGPTEAFF

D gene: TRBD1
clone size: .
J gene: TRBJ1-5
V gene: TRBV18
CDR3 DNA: TGTGCCAGCTCACCAGGGACAGGGGGTAATCAGCCCCAGCATTTT
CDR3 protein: CASSPGTGGNQPQHF

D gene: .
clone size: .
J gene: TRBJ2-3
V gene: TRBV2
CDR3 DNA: TGTGCCAGCAGGGACAAGGCGATCACAGATACGCAGTATTTT
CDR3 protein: CASRDKAITDTQYF

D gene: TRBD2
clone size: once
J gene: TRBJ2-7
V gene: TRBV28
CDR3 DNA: TGTGCCAGCAGCAAGGGACTAGCGACTTACTACGAGCAGTACTTC
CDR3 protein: CASSKGLATYYEQYF

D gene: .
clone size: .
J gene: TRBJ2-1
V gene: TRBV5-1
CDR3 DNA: TGCGCCAGCAGCTCTGAAGGACAGTCTGAGCAGTTCTTC
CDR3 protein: CASSSEGQSEQFF

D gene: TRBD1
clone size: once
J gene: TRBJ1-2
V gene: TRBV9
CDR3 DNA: TGTGCCAGCAGCCCAGGGACAGACTATGGCTACACCTTC
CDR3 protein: CASSPGTDYGYTF

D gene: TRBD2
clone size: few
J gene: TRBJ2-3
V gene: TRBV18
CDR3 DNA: TGTGCCAGCTCCGGGGGGGTAGAAGATACGCAGTATTTT
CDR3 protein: CASSGGVEDTQYF

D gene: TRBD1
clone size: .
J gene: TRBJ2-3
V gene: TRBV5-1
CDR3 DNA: TGCGCCAGCAGCTTGGTGGGACAGGGGGCCCTAAGCACAGATACGCAGTATTTT
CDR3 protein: CASSLVGQGALSTDTQYF

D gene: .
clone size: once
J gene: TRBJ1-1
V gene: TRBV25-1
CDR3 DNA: TGTGCCAGCAGTGGGAGGAAGCTGAACACTGAAGCTTTCTTT
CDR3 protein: CASSGRKLNTEAFF

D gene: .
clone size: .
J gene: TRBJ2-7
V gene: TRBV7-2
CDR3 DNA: TGTGCCAGCAGATACGCTCGTCGGGGGGAGCAGTACTTC
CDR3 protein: CASRYARRGEQYF

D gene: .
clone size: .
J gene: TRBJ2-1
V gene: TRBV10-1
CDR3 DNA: TGCGCCAGCAGCAGGGGCCACTACAATGAGCAGTTCTTC
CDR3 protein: CASSRGHYNEQFF